The clone carrying this T cell receptor (beta chain) was picked up a small number of times. As yet, its antigen is unknown. This entry is derived from a study of T cell repertoires in cytomegalovirus infection. In the study overall: Shared public TCR beta signatures pointed to both CMV infection and a matching HLA type. Study results and limitations: Public TCR beta family frequency separated CMV-and-HLA carriers, including in an independent cohort. CMV-specific HLA-C-restricted TCR beta clonotypes dominated the ex vivo response.

V lost 1 base and J 4 bases, leaving 13 bases between the germline ends. Germline V CDR1 and CDR2: SGHVS, FNYEAQ. This CDR3 is built from 15 residues. TCRdb fed the reads into MiXCR, producing one record per CDR3 protein. The sample shows about 180,000 distinct CDR3 sequences, approximately 17% of them seen only once. The chain is built from TRBV7-6 and TRBJ1-1; D gene uncertain. This clonotype was obtained from a human donor in good health (CMV status not recorded). Some clones in this sample may be carry-over from other donors' samples. The sequenced sample was CD8+ T cells from PBMCs. CDR3 amino acids: CASSLDGSGSTEAFF. The CDR3, as DNA: TGTGCCAGCAGCTTAGATGGGTCGGGGAGCACTGAAGCTTTCTTT.